This passage covers 24 T cell receptor beta chains from one sample sequenced in a study of blood T cell repertoires in COVID-19 (dated by TCRdb to 2018 to 2020). Library prep was done by the immunoSEQ multiplex PCR assay. As stored in TCRdb, this immuneACCESS dataset retains in-frame rearrangements with V and J assigned. A fraction of the clones does not appear; measured against another copy, unresolved V genes explain less than half of the discrepancy, and the remainder lacks a known reason. Counted in this sample were about 160,000 clones; 90% to 95% of them appeared once. In total, the top ten clones hold just under 2% of the sample. The source material was peripheral blood. These receptors originate from a woman aged 55-69 years with COVID-19, enrolled during active disease.

The rearrangement links TRBV29-1 to TRBJ2-1; 12 bases map to TRBD2. The J segment lost 7 bases and the V segment lost 6 bases, leaving 10 bases of the junction unmatched. The CDR3 sequence is 15 residues long. CDR1 is SQVTM and CDR2 is ANQGSEA in the germline V gene. The CDR3 bases are TGCAGCGTCCCACGCCTAGCGGGGGGGCTTAATGAGCAGTTCTTC. This sequence encodes CSVPRLAGGLNEQFF.

V gene TRBV6-5 combines with J gene TRBJ2-5; 9 nucleotides line up with TRBD1. Unmatched junction bases numbered 6, after V lost 5 bases and J lost 5 bases. The CDR3 consists of 14 residues. Germline CDR1 reads MNHEY; CDR2 reads SVGAGI. CDR3 in DNA: TGTGCCAGCAGTATAACAGGGGGCGCGGAGACCCAGTACTTC. Translating gives CASSITGGAETQYF.

The gene calls are TRBV30 and TRBJ1-6; D may be TRBD1 (6 bases). CDR1 GTSNPN and CDR2 SVGIG come from the germline V gene (reference sequence). With 1 base removed from V and 9 bases from J, the gap between germline ends came to 16 bases. There are 15 residues in the CDR3. The CDR3 loop reads CAWSGEQGIGSPLHF. The CDR3 nucleotides read TGTGCCTGGAGTGGTGAACAGGGAATAGGTTCACCCCTCCACTTT.

V and J are TRBV21-1 and TRBJ1-5. TRBV21-1 is listed as a pseudogene. The CDR3 extends over 18 amino acids. Here the CDR3 reads CASSKGGGAREGNQPQHF. As DNA, the CDR3 is TGTGCCAGCAGCAAAGGAGGAGGGGCCCGTGAGGGCAATCAGCCCCAGCATTTT.

This chain connects TRBV15 to TRBJ1-5, with D unresolved. Germline CDR1 LNHNV, CDR2 YYDKDF (reference sequence). The CDR3 totals 18 residues. V was shortened by 0 bases and J by 3 bases, with 18 bases between the two germline ends. The CDR3 DNA reads TGTGCCACCAGCAGAGATCTTGAGGGCCCATCAATCAATCAGCCCCAGCATTTT. It encodes CATSRDLEGPSINQPQHF.

The V gene is TRBV5-4, the J gene TRBJ1-1; 7 nucleotides line up with TRBD1. Germline CDR1 reads SGHNT; CDR2 reads YYREEE (reference sequence). This CDR3 comprises 15 residues. V was pared by 4 bases and J by 2 bases, with 8 bases of the junction left unmatched. CDR3 protein: CASSPPDRINTEAFF. The DNA for the CDR3 is TGTGCCAGCAGCCCCCCGGACAGGATAAACACTGAAGCTTTCTTT.

The chain recombines TRBV15 with TRBJ2-1, with TRBD1 matching 7 bases. CDR1 and CDR2 from the germline V gene are LNHNV and YYDKDF (reference sequence). J gave up 3 bases and V 8 bases, and 7 bases lay outside the gene matches. The CDR3 loop spans 14 amino acids. For the CDR3, the DNA is TGTGCCACCTCTTTAGGGACAGTCTACAATGAGCAGTTCTTC. Translating it yields CATSLGTVYNEQFF.

The chain couples TRBV19 to TRBJ1-1; 8 bases are a match to TRBD1. Germline lookup yields CDR1 LNHDA and CDR2 SQIVND (reference sequence). After removal of 5 bases from V and 4 bases from J, the junction contained 6 bases not matched to a gene. This CDR3 is 14 amino acids long. CDR3 bases: TGTGCCAGTAGTGGGGACAGGCCGGGCACTGAAGCTTTCTTT. Residues: CASSGDRPGTEAFF. Together with reference TRBV19 and TRBJ1-1, the CDR3 gives the full variable domain: DGGITQSPKYLFRKEGQNVTLSCEQNLNHDAMYWYRQDPGQGLRLIYYSQIVNDFQKGDIAEGYSVSREKKESFPLTVTSAQKNPTAFYLCASSGDRPGTEAFFGQGTRLTVV.

The rearrangement uses TRBV18 and TRBJ1-3; unclear D gene. The CDR3 covers 13 residues. CDR1 is KGHSH, CDR2 LQKENI, per germline. The V end was cut by 3 bases, the J end by 6 bases, with 9 bases between. The CDR3 loop is CASSPGRKNTIYF. Here the CDR3 DNA reads TGTGCCAGCTCACCTGGCAGGAAAAACACCATATATTTT.

The chain has TRBV7-9 and TRBJ2-2; 7 bases agree with TRBD1. Losses at the gene ends were 5 bases for V and 4 bases for J; bases not matched to a gene: 7. The germline V gene has CDR1 SEHNR and CDR2 FQNEAQ (reference sequence). The CDR3 runs 15 residues. CDR3 coding DNA: TGTGCCAGCAGCCCTGACAGGGTGGGCACCGGGGAGCTGTTTTTT. Encoded protein: CASSPDRVGTGELFF.

The J gene is TRBJ1-1, the V gene TRBV9; 11 nucleotides align to TRBD1. V was pared by 4 bases and J by 9 bases, with 8 bases of the junction left unmatched. This CDR3 has 14 residues. Germline V lookup: CDR1 SGDLS, CDR2 YYNGEE. The CDR3 here is CASSPRDRGNQAFF. For the CDR3, the DNA is TGTGCCAGCAGCCCCAGGGACAGGGGGAACCAAGCTTTCTTT.

V gene TRBV19 combines with J gene TRBJ2-5; D is ambiguous. With 3 bases removed from V and 5 bases from J, the gap between germline ends came to 10 bases. The CDR3 has 13 amino acids. Germline V gene data show CDR1 as LNHDA and CDR2 as SQIVND (reference sequence). CDR3 sequence reads: CASSMQVDETQYF. CDR3 nucleotides: TGTGCCAGTAGTATGCAGGTTGACGAGACCCAGTACTTC.

This rearrangement joins TRBV28 to TRBJ1-4; D ambiguous. The ends were cut back, 3 bases at V and 8 bases at J, with 4 bases in the middle. The CDR3 spans 11 residues. From germline, CDR1 is MDHEN and CDR2 SYDVKM. The DNA of the CDR3 is TGTGCCAGCAGTTTCGGGGAAAAACTGTTTTTT. Its translation: CASSFGEKLFF.

Details on this clone: Sequence at one end of the junction differs from germline and may be a read error. The chain recombines TRBV6-1 with TRBJ1-6; 8 nucleotides line up with TRBD1. The CDR3 contains 16 residues. The V gene's germline CDR1 is MNHNS and CDR2 SASEGT. CDR3 protein: CASTERTGHYNSPLHF. The CDR3 DNA sequence: TGTGCCAGCACTGAAAGGACAGGGCACTATAATTCACCCCTCCACTTT.

This chain joins TRBV19 and TRBJ1-3; D may be TRBD1 (6 bases). CDR3 length: 14 residues. Germline V lookup: CDR1 LNHDA, CDR2 SQIVND (reference sequence). V was clipped by 5 bases and J by 6 bases, with 14 bases between them. The CDR3: CASSLPGQINTIYF. The CDR3 DNA is TGTGCCAGTAGTTTACCGGGACAAATAAACACCATATATTTT.

V usage is TRBV6-5 and J usage is TRBJ1-2; weak D call: TRBD1 (6 bases). Germline V gene sequence: CDR1 MNHEY, CDR2 SVGAGI. The CDR3 runs 15 residues. With 6 bases removed from V and 3 bases from J, the gap between germline ends came to 17 bases. CDR3 in amino acids: CASRHKGGLDYGYTF. As DNA, the CDR3 is TGTGCCAGCAGGCATAAGGGGGGGCTAGACTATGGCTACACCTTC.

The J gene is TRBJ2-7, the V gene TRBV18; 7 nucleotides match TRBD2. The CDR3 consists of 15 residues. Germline V gene data show CDR1 as KGHSH and CDR2 as LQKENI. V gave up 6 bases and J gave up 5 bases; unmatched junction bases: 13. The CDR3: CASSLLGARGDEQYF. The CDR3 DNA is TGTGCCAGCTCTCTACTAGGGGCCCGGGGGGACGAGCAGTACTTC.

The V and J genes are TRBV7-9 and TRBJ1-1; D may be TRBD1 (5 bases). V shed 3 bases and J shed 5 bases, with 7 bases lying between them. The germline V gene encodes CDR1 SEHNR and CDR2 FQNEAQ (reference sequence). This CDR3 region has 12 residues. CDR3 sequence reads: CASSFDSTEAFF. CDR3 in DNA: TGTGCCAGCAGCTTTGACAGTACTGAAGCTTTCTTT.

The CDR3 DNA reads as TGTGCCACCAGCAGAGATCTCCCAGGGTGGTACGAGCAGTACTTC. Translating gives CATSRDLPGWYEQYF. The chain employs TRBV15 and TRBJ2-7; D is perhaps TRBD1 (5 bases). The CDR3 spans 15 residues. In germline, CDR1 is LNHNV, CDR2 YYDKDF (reference sequence). Trimming left V 0 bases short and J 4 bases short, with 13 bases between.

The chain couples TRBV7-9 to TRBJ2-3; D unresolved. Germline V gene data show CDR1 as SEHNR and CDR2 as FQNEAQ (reference sequence). The V end was cut by 5 bases, the J end by 5 bases, with 8 bases between. CDR3 length equals 12 residues. This chain's CDR3 is CASSRSVDTQYF. The CDR3, as DNA: TGTGCCAGCAGCCGTTCGGTAGATACGCAGTATTTT.

The CDR3 loop is CASNRDREYGYTF. The CDR3 region has the DNA TGTGCCAGCAACCGGGACAGGGAGTATGGCTACACCTTC. V usage is TRBV2 and J usage is TRBJ1-2, with 9 bases lining up with TRBD1. This CDR3 has 13 amino acids. CDR1 SNHLY and CDR2 FYNNEI come from the germline V gene. V was pared by 7 bases and J by 5 bases, with 5 bases of the junction left unmatched.

The chain combines TRBV6-5 with TRBJ2-6; D uncertain. The V and J ends lost 5 bases and 4 bases respectively, with 12 bases between them. Germline CDR1 is MNHEY and CDR2 is SVGAGI. This CDR3 is 15 amino acids long. This CDR3 reads CASSNRPAGANVLTF. CDR3 DNA sequence: TGTGCCAGCAGTAACAGACCAGCAGGGGCCAACGTCCTGACTTTC.

The chain uses TRBV6-5 and TRBJ2-7; 9 bases are a match to TRBD1. Per germline, CDR1 MNHEY and CDR2 SVGAGI. The CDR3 has 13 residues. V trimming: 6 bases; J trimming: 5 bases; junction bases outside the gene matches: 5. The CDR3 protein is CASREGQGHEQYF. CDR3 nucleotide sequence: TGTGCCAGCAGGGAGGGACAGGGCCACGAGCAGTACTTC.

This chain connects TRBV6-5 to TRBJ1-3; no clear D gene. The CDR3 sequence is 13 residues long. The V gene's germline CDR1 is MNHEY and CDR2 SVGAGI. V dropped 7 bases and J dropped 1 base, with 8 bases sitting between them. In nucleotides, the CDR3 is TGTGCCAGCACTCGGGGATCTGGAAACACCATATATTTT. This sequence encodes CASTRGSGNTIYF.